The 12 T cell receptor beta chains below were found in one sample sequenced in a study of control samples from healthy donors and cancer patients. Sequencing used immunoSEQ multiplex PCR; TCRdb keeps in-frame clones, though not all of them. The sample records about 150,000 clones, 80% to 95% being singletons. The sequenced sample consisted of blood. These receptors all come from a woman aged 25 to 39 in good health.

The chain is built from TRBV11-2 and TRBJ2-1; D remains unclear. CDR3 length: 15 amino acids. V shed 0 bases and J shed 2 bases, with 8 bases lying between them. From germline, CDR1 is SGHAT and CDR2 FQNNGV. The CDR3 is CASSLEGAPYNEQFF. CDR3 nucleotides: TGTGCCAGCAGCTTAGAAGGAGCACCCTACAATGAGCAGTTCTTC.

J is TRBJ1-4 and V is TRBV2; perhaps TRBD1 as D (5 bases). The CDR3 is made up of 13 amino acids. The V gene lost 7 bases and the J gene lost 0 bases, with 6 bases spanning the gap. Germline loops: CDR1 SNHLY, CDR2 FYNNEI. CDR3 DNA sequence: TGTGCCAGCACGACAGCAACTAATGAAAAACTGTTTTTT. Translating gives CASTTATNEKLFF.

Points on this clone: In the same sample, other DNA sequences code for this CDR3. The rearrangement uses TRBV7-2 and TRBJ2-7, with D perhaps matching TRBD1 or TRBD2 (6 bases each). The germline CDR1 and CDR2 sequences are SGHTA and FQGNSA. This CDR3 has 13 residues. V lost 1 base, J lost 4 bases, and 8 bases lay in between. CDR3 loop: CASSLEGGYEQYF. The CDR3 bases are TGTGCCAGCAGCTTAGAGGGGGGATACGAGCAGTACTTC.

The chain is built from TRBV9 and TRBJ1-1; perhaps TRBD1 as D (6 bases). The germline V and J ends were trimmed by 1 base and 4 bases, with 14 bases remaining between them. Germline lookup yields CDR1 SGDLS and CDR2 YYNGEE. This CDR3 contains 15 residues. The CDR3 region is CASSVSGRGGTEAFF. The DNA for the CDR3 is TGTGCCAGCAGCGTATCCGGTCGAGGGGGCACTGAAGCTTTCTTT.

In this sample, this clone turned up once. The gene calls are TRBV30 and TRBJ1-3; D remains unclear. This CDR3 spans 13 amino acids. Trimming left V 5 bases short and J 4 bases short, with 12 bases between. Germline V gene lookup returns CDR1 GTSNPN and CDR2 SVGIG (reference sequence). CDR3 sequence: CAWDPSRGNTIYF. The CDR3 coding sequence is TGTGCCTGGGACCCGAGCAGGGGAAACACCATATATTTT.

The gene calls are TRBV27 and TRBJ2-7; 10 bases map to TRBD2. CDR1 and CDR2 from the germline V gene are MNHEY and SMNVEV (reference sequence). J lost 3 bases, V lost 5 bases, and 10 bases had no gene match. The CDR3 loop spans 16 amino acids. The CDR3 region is CASSRGGTSVIYEQYF. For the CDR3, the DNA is TGTGCCAGCAGTCGCGGCGGGACTAGCGTCATCTACGAGCAGTACTTC.

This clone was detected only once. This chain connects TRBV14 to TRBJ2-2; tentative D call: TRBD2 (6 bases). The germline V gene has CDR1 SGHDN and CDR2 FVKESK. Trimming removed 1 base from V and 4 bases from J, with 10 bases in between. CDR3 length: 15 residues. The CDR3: CASSQGLVSTGELFF. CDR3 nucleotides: TGTGCCAGCAGCCAAGGACTAGTTAGCACCGGGGAGCTGTTTTTT.

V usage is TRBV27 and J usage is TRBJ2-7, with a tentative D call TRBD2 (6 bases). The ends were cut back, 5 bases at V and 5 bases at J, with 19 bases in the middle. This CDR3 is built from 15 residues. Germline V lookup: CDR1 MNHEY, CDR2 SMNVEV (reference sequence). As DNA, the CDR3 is TGTGCCAGCAGTCTGGCCCGAACTAGCAGGCACGAGCAGTACTTC. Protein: CASSLARTSRHEQYF.

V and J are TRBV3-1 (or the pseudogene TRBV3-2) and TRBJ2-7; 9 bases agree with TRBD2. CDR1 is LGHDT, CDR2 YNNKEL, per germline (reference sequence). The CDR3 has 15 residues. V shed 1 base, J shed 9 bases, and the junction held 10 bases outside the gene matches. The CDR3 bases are TGTGCCAGCAGCCAAGTGCGAGCGGGAGGTAATCTGCAGTACTTC. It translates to CASSQVRAGGNLQYF.

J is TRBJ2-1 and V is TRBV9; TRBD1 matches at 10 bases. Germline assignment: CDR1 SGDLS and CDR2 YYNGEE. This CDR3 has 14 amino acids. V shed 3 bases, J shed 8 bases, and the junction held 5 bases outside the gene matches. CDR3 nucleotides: TGTGCCAGCAGCGCAGTTGGGACAGGGGATGAGCAGTTCTTC. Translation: CASSAVGTGDEQFF.

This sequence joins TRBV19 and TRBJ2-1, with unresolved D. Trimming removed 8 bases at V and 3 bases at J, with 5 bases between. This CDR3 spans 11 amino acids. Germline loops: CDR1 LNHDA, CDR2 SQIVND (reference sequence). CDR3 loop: CASRYYNEQFF. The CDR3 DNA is TGTGCCAGTCGATACTACAATGAGCAGTTCTTC.

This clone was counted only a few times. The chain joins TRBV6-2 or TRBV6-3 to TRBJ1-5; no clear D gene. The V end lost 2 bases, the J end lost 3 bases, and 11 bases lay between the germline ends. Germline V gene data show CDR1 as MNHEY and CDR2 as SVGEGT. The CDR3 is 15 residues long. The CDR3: CASSYEVVDNQPQHF. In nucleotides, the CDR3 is TGTGCCAGCAGTTACGAGGTGGTCGACAATCAGCCCCAGCATTTT.